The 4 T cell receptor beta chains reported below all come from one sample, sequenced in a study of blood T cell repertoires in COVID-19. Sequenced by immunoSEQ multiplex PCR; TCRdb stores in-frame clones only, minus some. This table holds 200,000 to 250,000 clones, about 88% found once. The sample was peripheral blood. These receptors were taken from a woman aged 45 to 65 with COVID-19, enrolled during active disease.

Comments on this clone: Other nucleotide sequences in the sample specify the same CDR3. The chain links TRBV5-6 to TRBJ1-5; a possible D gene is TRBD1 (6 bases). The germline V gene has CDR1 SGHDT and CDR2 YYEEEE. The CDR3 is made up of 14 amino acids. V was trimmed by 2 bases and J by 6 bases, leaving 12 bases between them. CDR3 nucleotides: TGTGCCAGCAGCTTAGCAGGGGCCGGTCAGCCCCAGCATTTT. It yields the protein CASSLAGAGQPQHF.

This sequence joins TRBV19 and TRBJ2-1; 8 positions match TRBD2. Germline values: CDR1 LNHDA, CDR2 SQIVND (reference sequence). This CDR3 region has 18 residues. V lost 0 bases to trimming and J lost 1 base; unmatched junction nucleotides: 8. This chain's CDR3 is CASSIDTITSGSYNEQFF. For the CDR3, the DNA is TGTGCCAGTAGTATAGACACAATAACTAGCGGTTCCTACAATGAGCAGTTCTTC.

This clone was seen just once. The chain's CDR3 is CASQTILTGGYYGYTF. The CDR3 DNA reads as TGTGCCAGTCAAACCATCCTGACAGGTGGTTACTATGGCTACACCTTC. The genes are TRBV19 and TRBJ1-2; possibly TRBD1 for D (6 bases). Trimming took 8 bases from V and 3 from J, leaving 22 bases between them. Germline CDR1 is LNHDA and CDR2 is SQIVND (reference sequence). The CDR3 contains 16 residues.

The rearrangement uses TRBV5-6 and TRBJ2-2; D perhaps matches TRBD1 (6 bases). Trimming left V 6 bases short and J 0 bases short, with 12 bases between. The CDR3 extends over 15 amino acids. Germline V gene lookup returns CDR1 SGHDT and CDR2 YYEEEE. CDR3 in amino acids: CASTQGFSNTGELFF. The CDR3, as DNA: TGTGCCAGCACGCAGGGGTTTTCGAACACCGGGGAGCTGTTTTTT.